Shown below are 25 T cell receptor beta chains from a single sample sequenced in a study of CD8 T cells in Susac syndrome. Random hexamers were used to reverse transcribe about 0.45 to 1 ug of RNA. TCRdb itself ran the immunoSEQ multiplex PCR reads through MiXCR, one entry per CDR3 protein. The sample holds 150,000 to 200,000 distinct CDR3 sequences, roughly 95% seen once. Sequencing was done on a sample of CD4+ T cells from PBMCs. These TCRs come from a human donor in good health.

The chain is built from TRBV29-1 and TRBJ2-3; 11 nucleotides agree with TRBD2. Trimming removed 4 bases from V and 5 bases from J; junction bases left unmatched: 5. Germline CDR1 is SQVTM and CDR2 is ANQGSEA. This CDR3 contains 14 residues. The CDR3 region is CSVAPLAGGDTQYF. Written as DNA, the CDR3 is TGCAGCGTTGCCCCTCTAGCGGGAGGAGATACGCAGTATTTT.

This clonotype was seen once. The chain links TRBV20-1 to TRBJ1-1, with D possibly matching TRBD1 (5 bases). Trimming shortened V by 2 bases and J by 0 bases, and 7 bases separated the two germline ends. CDR3 size: 13 residues. Germline assignment: CDR1 DFQATT and CDR2 SNEGSKA (reference sequence). CDR3 DNA sequence: TGCAGTGCTAGAAGGGGCATGAACACTGAAGCTTTCTTT. Its translation is CSARRGMNTEAFF.

The rearrangement uses TRBV24-1 and TRBJ2-1, with no clear D. Germline CDR1 is KGHDR and CDR2 is SFDVKD. The CDR3 sequence is 14 residues long. The V and J ends lost 5 bases and 7 bases respectively, with 14 bases between them. This CDR3 is CATSGRVKGNEQFF. In DNA form, the CDR3 reads TGTGCCACCAGTGGAAGGGTGAAGGGAAATGAGCAGTTCTTC.

The chain recombines TRBV27 with TRBJ1-5; no clear D. The CDR3 contains 15 residues. Germline V lookup: CDR1 MNHEY, CDR2 SMNVEV (reference sequence). With 6 bases removed from V and 0 bases from J, the gap between germline ends came to 12 bases. The CDR3 sequence is CASRPPGPSNQPQHF. CDR3 in DNA: TGTGCCAGCAGGCCGCCGGGCCCTAGCAATCAGCCCCAGCATTTT.

This chain uses TRBV7-2 with TRBJ1-1; D is uncertain. Trimming pared 0 bases from V and 0 bases from J, leaving 5 bases between. This CDR3 comprises 14 residues. CDR1 and CDR2 (germline): SGHTA, FQGNSA. The chain's CDR3 is CASSLAALNTEAFF. CDR3 nucleotides: TGTGCCAGCAGCTTAGCGGCTTTGAACACTGAAGCTTTCTTT. Based on the CDR3 plus reference TRBV7-2 and TRBJ1-1, the full variable domain is GAGVSQSPSNKVTEKGKDVELRCDPISGHTALYWYRQSLGQGLEFLIYFQGNSAPDKSGLPSDRFSAERTGGSVSTLTIQRTQQEDSAVYLCASSLAALNTEAFFGQGTRLTVV.

CDR3 in amino acids: CASSQIAGFGNEQFF. The CDR3 DNA is TGTGCCAGCTCGCAGATAGCGGGATTTGGGAATGAGCAGTTCTTC. The chain uses TRBV9 and TRBJ2-1; 8 bases match TRBD2. Trimming at V came to 7 bases and at J to 7 bases, leaving 13 bases not matched to a gene. There are 15 residues in the CDR3. Germline CDR1 reads SGDLS; CDR2 reads YYNGEE. Full variable domain (missing parts from reference TRBV9 and TRBJ2-1): DSGVTQTPKHLITATGQRVTLRCSPRSGDLSVYWYQQSLDQGLQFLIQYYNGEERAKGNILERFSAQQFPDLHSELNLSSLELGDSALYFCASSQIAGFGNEQFFGPGTRLTVL.

A single count supports this clonotype. The chain carries TRBV4-3 and TRBJ2-6, with 8 positions matching TRBD1. The CDR3 loop spans 18 amino acids. Per the germline V gene, CDR1 is LGHNA and CDR2 is YSLEER. The junction had 6 bases not matched to a gene; V was cut back by 0 bases and J by 2 bases. CDR3 sequence: CASSQDRGQGTGANVLTF. The CDR3 bases are TGCGCCAGCAGCCAAGATCGTGGACAGGGTACTGGGGCCAACGTCCTGACTTTC.

The chain recombines TRBV7-2 with TRBJ2-7; D is perhaps TRBD2 (5 bases). The CDR3 totals 14 residues. Germline CDR1 and CDR2: SGHTA and FQGNSA. The V end was cut by 5 bases, the J end by 4 bases, with 15 bases between. The CDR3 sequence is CASSPQRLGYEQYF. The CDR3, as DNA: TGTGCCAGCAGCCCCCAGCGGCTCGGATACGAGCAGTACTTC.

V gene TRBV20-1 combines with J gene TRBJ1-5; D is perhaps TRBD1 (5 bases). With 3 bases removed from V and 6 bases from J, the gap between germline ends came to 18 bases. This CDR3 is built from 15 residues. Germline CDR1 reads DFQATT; CDR2 reads SNEGSKA (reference sequence). CDR3 amino acids: CSASLGARLGQPQHF. CDR3 in DNA: TGCAGTGCTAGTCTAGGGGCGAGATTGGGTCAGCCCCAGCATTTT.

This chain uses TRBV19 with TRBJ1-1; D might be TRBD1 (6 bases). V lost 5 bases and J lost 0, with 7 bases in between. CDR1 LNHDA and CDR2 SQIVND come from the germline V gene (reference sequence). The CDR3 has 13 amino acids. CDR3 loop: CASSPGVNTEAFF. DNA for the CDR3: TGTGCCAGTAGTCCAGGGGTGAACACTGAAGCTTTCTTT.

This chain joins TRBV6-1 and TRBJ2-5; no reliable D call. Trimming took 10 bases from V and 5 from J, leaving 17 bases between them. CDR3 length equals 13 residues. Germline V CDR1 and CDR2: MNHNS, SASEGT. The CDR3 coding sequence is TGTGCCACCAAGACGGGTTTAGGGGAGACCCAGTACTTC. It codes for CATKTGLGETQYF.

The chain carries TRBV12-3 or TRBV12-4 and TRBJ2-7; D is unresolved. The CDR3 spans 14 residues. Trimming removed 5 bases from V and 3 bases from J, with 14 bases in between. The CDR3 nucleotides read TGTGCCAGCAGTCCGCACCGGGCAGGCTACGAGCAGTACTTC. Translation gives CASSPHRAGYEQYF.

The CDR3: CASSQRLVSETQYF. As DNA, the CDR3 is TGTGCCAGCAGCCAACGACTAGTATCAGAGACCCAGTACTTC. The J gene is TRBJ2-5, the V gene TRBV4-2; weak D call: TRBD2 (6 bases). CDR3 length: 14 amino acids. Germline CDR1 reads LGHNA; CDR2 reads YNFKEQ. V lost 2 bases to trimming and J lost 4 bases, with 11 bases between them.

In nucleotides, the CDR3 is TGTGCCAGCTCACCACCGGGACAGTATACTGAAGCTTTCTTT. Translation: CASSPPGQYTEAFF. The chain has TRBV18 and TRBJ1-1; 7 bases map to TRBD1. Germline CDR1 and CDR2: KGHSH and LQKENI. J gave up 5 bases and V 0 bases, and 3 bases lay outside the gene matches. CDR3 size: 14 residues. The entire variable domain, with the rest obtained from reference TRBV18 and TRBJ1-1, is as follows: NAGVMQNPRHLVRRRGQEARLRCSPMKGHSHVYWYRQLPEEGLKFMVYLQKENIIDESGMPKERFSAEFPKEGPSILRIQQVVRGDSAAYFCASSPPGQYTEAFFGQGTRLTVV.

The CDR3 DNA reads as TGTGCCAGCAGCTTAAGCATCCCGGGGACCTACAATGAGCAGTTCTTC. It specifies CASSLSIPGTYNEQFF. The V gene is TRBV11-2, the J gene TRBJ2-1, with D possibly being TRBD2 (5 bases). From germline, CDR1 is SGHAT and CDR2 FQNNGV. V shed 2 bases and J shed 2 bases, with 13 bases lying between them. This CDR3 is 16 amino acids long.

The CDR3 sequence is CSALGLAVGVSYNEQFF. The CDR3 DNA sequence: TGCAGCGCATTAGGACTAGCGGTAGGGGTCTCCTACAATGAGCAGTTCTTC. V and J are TRBV29-1 and TRBJ2-1; TRBD2 agrees at 10 bases. From germline, CDR1 is SQVTM and CDR2 ANQGSEA. The trim removed 7 bases at V and 0 bases at J, leaving 12 bases unmatched. The CDR3 consists of 17 residues.

For the CDR3, the DNA is TGCAGTGCTAGACCTCCTAGCGGGAGCCACGAGCAGTACTTC. Protein: CSARPPSGSHEQYF. The J gene is TRBJ2-7, the V gene TRBV20-1; 10 bases fit TRBD2. The J segment lost 5 bases and the V segment lost 2 bases, leaving 6 bases of the junction unmatched. This CDR3 spans 14 amino acids. Germline V gene data show CDR1 as DFQATT and CDR2 as SNEGSKA (reference sequence).

V is TRBV29-1 and J is TRBJ2-3; 8 bases match TRBD1. Germline CDR1 is SQVTM and CDR2 is ANQGSEA. The CDR3 has 16 residues. J lost 8 bases, V lost 3 bases, and 16 bases had no gene match. The CDR3 DNA sequence: TGCAGCGTTGAGCAATCGACAGGGGAATATCAGGGTACGCAGTATTTT. Amino acids: CSVEQSTGEYQGTQYF.

The chain has TRBV7-8 and TRBJ1-1; 9 nucleotides match TRBD1. The J segment lost 10 bases and the V segment lost 4 bases, leaving 10 bases of the junction unmatched. The CDR3 contains 14 residues. CDR1 SGHVS and CDR2 FQNEAQ come from the germline V gene. This CDR3 reads CASSSYRGPPVAFF. In DNA, the CDR3 is TGTGCCAGCAGCTCTTACAGGGGGCCCCCCGTAGCTTTCTTT.

The rearrangement links TRBV29-1 to TRBJ2-2; 7 bases line up with TRBD1. With 4 bases clipped from V and 7 bases from J, the junction kept 12 bases outside the gene matches. Per germline, CDR1 SQVTM and CDR2 ANQGSEA. This CDR3 spans 15 amino acids. CDR3 coding DNA: TGCAGCGTTGGAAACCCGGGACAGCTCGGCGGGGAGCTGTTTTTT. Amino acids: CSVGNPGQLGGELFF.

The chain employs TRBV4-3 and TRBJ1-2, with a tentative D call TRBD1 (5 bases). Germline CDR1 reads LGHNA; CDR2 reads YSLEER. CDR3 length equals 13 residues. V shed 4 bases and J shed 8 bases, with 14 bases lying between them. The CDR3: CASSRSGLEGYTF. DNA for the CDR3: TGCGCCAGCAGCCGATCAGGGTTAGAGGGCTACACCTTC.

V gene TRBV7-9 combines with J gene TRBJ2-2; a possible D gene is TRBD2 (5 bases). Germline CDR1 SEHNR, CDR2 FQNEAQ (reference sequence). The CDR3 runs to 12 residues. Trimming cost V 5 bases and J 8 bases, with 9 bases left between them. The CDR3 sequence is CASSVGEGELFF. The CDR3 nucleotides are TGTGCCAGCAGCGTGGGAGAGGGGGAGCTGTTTTTT. Filled out from reference TRBV7-9 and TRBJ2-2, the complete variable domain reads DTGVSQNPRHKITKRGQNVTFRCDPISEHNRLYWYRQTLGQGPEFLTYFQNEAQLEKSRLLSDRFSAERPKGSFSTLEIQRTEQGDSAMYLCASSVGEGELFFGEGSRLTVL.

J is TRBJ2-1 and V is TRBV19, with D possibly being TRBD1 (6 bases). CDR3 length equals 11 residues. Looked up from germline, CDR1 is LNHDA and CDR2 is SQIVND (reference sequence). Trimming removed 7 bases at V and 9 bases at J, with 10 bases between. CDR3 protein: CASNDRPEQFF. CDR3 in DNA: TGTGCCAGTAACGACAGGCCTGAGCAGTTCTTC.

This chain uses TRBV15 with TRBJ2-1; 9 bases match TRBD2. The CDR3 is 17 residues long. V shed 3 bases, J shed 6 bases, and the junction held 12 bases outside the gene matches. Per germline, CDR1 LNHNV and CDR2 YYDKDF (reference sequence). The CDR3 region is CATSSASPSGTSNEQFF. The DNA of the CDR3 is TGTGCCACCAGCAGCGCCAGTCCTAGCGGGACTAGCAATGAGCAGTTCTTC.

The chain carries TRBV30 and TRBJ1-1; D uncertain. V lost 3 bases to trimming and J lost 0 bases, with 20 bases between them. The CDR3 contains 17 residues. Germline V gene sequence: CDR1 GTSNPN, CDR2 SVGIG (reference sequence). The CDR3 nucleotides read TGTGCCTGGAGGGAGGGCTTGCAGACGGGTTTGAACACTGAAGCTTTCTTT. Translated, it gives CAWREGLQTGLNTEAFF.